This TCR beta chain was retrieved from a study of early T cells in non-severe SARS-CoV-2 infection. As for the study in general: Sequenced bulk RNA came from whole blood that was unsorted, and chains were unpaired.

V lost 2 bases, J lost 6 bases, and 2 bases stayed unmatched. Germline loops: CDR1 MNHNS, CDR2 SASEGT. The CDR3 has 15 amino acids. TCRdb used MiXCR to reprocess the 5' RACE reads, holding one entry per CDR3 protein. Here the sample spans tens of thousands of distinct CDR3 sequences, 6% to 6.5% being singletons. In this sample, this clonotype turned up many times. This receptor was identified in an adult who was a healthcare worker with PCR-confirmed SARS-CoV-2 infection or an uninfected control (not recorded which). The sequenced sample consisted of whole blood. This rearrangement joins TRBV6-1 to TRBJ2-1; 12 bases are shared with TRBD2. The CDR3 DNA reads as TGTGCCAGCAGTGAACTAGCGGGGGGGCCCAATGAGCAGTTCTTC. It codes for CASSELAGGPNEQFF.